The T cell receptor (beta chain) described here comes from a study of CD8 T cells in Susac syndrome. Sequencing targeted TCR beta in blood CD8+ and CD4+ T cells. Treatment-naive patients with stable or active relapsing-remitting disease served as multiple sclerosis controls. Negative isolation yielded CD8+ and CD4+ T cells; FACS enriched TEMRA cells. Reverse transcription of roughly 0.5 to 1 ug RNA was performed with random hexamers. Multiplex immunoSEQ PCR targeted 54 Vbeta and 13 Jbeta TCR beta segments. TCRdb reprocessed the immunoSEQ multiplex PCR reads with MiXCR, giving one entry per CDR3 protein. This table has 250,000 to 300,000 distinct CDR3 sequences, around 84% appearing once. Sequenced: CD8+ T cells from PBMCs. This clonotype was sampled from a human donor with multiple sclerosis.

Written as DNA, the CDR3 is TGCGCCAGCAGCCAAGGGAGGGCGGATGAGCAGTTCTTC. Residues: CASSQGRADEQFF. This chain links TRBV4-1 with TRBJ2-1, with a possible D match to TRBD2 (6 bases). V lost 1 base, J lost 8 bases, and 9 bases lay in between. Germline V gene sequence: CDR1 MGHRA, CDR2 YSYEKL. This CDR3 is 13 amino acids long.